The subject of this entry is one T cell receptor beta chain. Its binding antigen is unknown. No base quality information exists; no much larger clone differs at one position. The record originates from a study of T-cell reconstitution after alpha-beta-depleted transplantation in children listed by TCRdb under 2016. Background for the entire study: The study quantitatively tracked T-cell immune reconstitution after TCRalphabeta/CD19-depleted allogeneic hematopoietic cell transplantation in children using TCR repertoire profiling. Study-wide conclusions, independent of this receptor: Hyperexpanded clone frequencies declined over subsequent months; after one year, T-cell counts and TCRbeta diversity were mostly attributed to newly produced T cells. Apparently early alphabetaT-cell count recovery about two months after transplant reportedly relied on only several hundred rapidly expanded clones derived from non-depleted graft cells. In some patients, the high TCRbeta diversity seen at day 60 was put down to recipient T cells and intrathymic progenitors that had survived conditioning.

CDR1 is given as KGHSH and CDR2 as LQKENI, both from the germline V gene. V loses 3 bases of germline sequence and J loses 4 bases, and the interval between the two ends is 15 bases. The CDR3 starts with the cysteine, ends with the phenylalanine, and has 15 residues. This entry keeps only the CDR3 DNA: 45 bases, framed from base 1. Libraries were prepared through PCR. The listed sequencing device is Illumina HiSeq 2500. Molecular barcoding was employed in the preparation of TCR libraries, with unique molecular identifiers being used to normalize TCRbeta repertoire quantification. The public reads were reanalyzed by TCRdb: fastp trimming at Q25, MiXCR alignment, in-frame beta chains only. Here each entry gathers all rows of one CDR3 protein and keeps the most common genes and DNA. A total of approximately 150,000 distinct CDR3 sequences appear in this sample, about 8.8% of them only once. The leading ten clones occupy 15% to 20% of the sample.

The label giving this sample's treatment or condition can be read as: allogeneic hematopoietic cell transplantation with graft depleted of TCRalphabeta T cells and CD19 B cells. TCRalphabeta/CD19-depleted allogeneic hematopoietic cell grafts were given to the transplant recipients, all of whom were children. This sample comprised PBMCs, mostly from graft donor cells, obtained 180 days after TCRalphabeta/CD19-depleted stem cell transplant. The sequence came from a female patient aged 2-9 years who had a stem cell transplant for congenital amegakaryocytic thrombocytopenia, so the T cells may come from the graft donor. Here the chain combines TRBV18 and TRBJ1-2; a tentative D call is TRBD1 (5 bases match). The DNA sequence follows: TGTGCCAGCTCACCCGAGGCTCAGGGAGTCTATGGCTACACCTTC. This sequence encodes CASSPEAQGVYGYTF. When the CDR3 is completed using the reference TRBV18 and TRBJ1-2 genes on either side, the full variable domain is NAGVMQNPRHLVRRRGQEARLRCSPMKGHSHVYWYRQLPEEGLKFMVYLQKENIIDESGMPKERFSAEFPKEGPSILRIQQVVRGDSAAYFCASSPEAQGVYGYTFGSGTRLTVV.